One sample yielded the 22 T cell receptor beta chains listed below, sequenced in a study of T-cell reconstitution after alpha-beta-depleted transplantation in children. A TCRbeta library incorporating unique molecular identifiers was prepared. TCRdb re-called the PCR reads with MiXCR, one entry per CDR3 protein. Of 700,000 to 950,000 distinct CDR3 sequences listed, 16% are singletons. The specimen comprised PBMCs, mostly from graft donor cells, sampled 360 days after TCRalphabeta/CD19-depleted stem cell transplant. The source of these receptors is a male patient under 18 who had a stem cell transplant for acute lymphoblastic leukemia, so the T cells may come from the graft donor.

The rearrangement links TRBV5-1 to TRBJ2-7; TRBD2 agrees at 11 bases. This CDR3 has 16 amino acids. Germline CDR1 is SGHRS and CDR2 is YFSETQ. J lost 1 base, V lost 4 bases, and 7 bases had no gene match. This CDR3 reads CASSNPGTSGSYEQYF. The DNA of the CDR3 is TGCGCCAGCAGCAACCCTGGGACTAGCGGATCCTACGAGCAGTACTTC.

The rearrangement uses TRBV27 and TRBJ2-5; the D gene is possibly TRBD1 (5 bases). Germline V gene lookup returns CDR1 MNHEY and CDR2 SMNVEV (reference sequence). Trimming left V 6 bases short and J 2 bases short, with 13 bases between. The CDR3 covers 14 residues. CDR3 loop: CASSGHNIQETQYF. CDR3 coding DNA: TGTGCCAGCAGCGGACACAACATACAAGAGACCCAGTACTTC.

This clonotype was seen many times. This chain uses TRBV7-9 with TRBJ2-7; perhaps TRBD2 as D (5 bases). Germline loops: CDR1 SEHNR, CDR2 FQNEAQ (reference sequence). This CDR3 is built from 10 residues. The V gene lost 5 bases and the J gene lost 7 bases, with 6 bases spanning the gap. The CDR3 here is CASSRGEQYF. The CDR3 bases are TGTGCCAGCAGCCGCGGGGAGCAGTACTTC.

The table lists this clonotype with many counts. The rearrangement links TRBV7-2 to TRBJ2-7; 10 nucleotides line up with TRBD2. The germline V gene encodes CDR1 SGHTA and CDR2 FQGNSA. CDR3 length: 14 residues. Losses at the gene ends were 1 base for V and 4 bases for J; bases not matched to a gene: 1. CDR3: CASSLELAGYEQYF. CDR3 nucleotide sequence: TGTGCCAGCAGCTTAGAACTAGCGGGATACGAGCAGTACTTC.

This clonotype appeared many times. This rearrangement joins TRBV20-1 to TRBJ2-3; D unclear. This CDR3 has 13 residues. Germline V lookup: CDR1 DFQATT, CDR2 SNEGSKA (reference sequence). The V and J ends lost 3 bases and 2 bases respectively, with 9 bases between them. CDR3 DNA sequence: TGCAGTGCTAGCAGTGGGTCCACAGATACGCAGTATTTT. This encodes CSASSGSTDTQYF.

The chain combines TRBV20-1 with TRBJ1-1; no firm D call. Trimming left V 4 bases short and J 0 bases short, with 9 bases between. There are 13 residues in the CDR3. The germline V gene has CDR1 DFQATT and CDR2 SNEGSKA (reference sequence). CDR3 protein: CSATTGMNTEAFF. Written as DNA, the CDR3 is TGCAGTGCTACTACTGGTATGAACACTGAAGCTTTCTTT.

This rearrangement joins TRBV7-9 to TRBJ1-1, with unresolved D. Germline V gives CDR1 SEHNR, CDR2 FQNEAQ (reference sequence). Trimming left V 1 base short and J 5 bases short, with 8 bases between. The CDR3 is 13 residues long. In nucleotides, the CDR3 is TGTGCCAGCAGCTTAGACAGTAGGACTGAAGCTTTCTTT. This gives the protein CASSLDSRTEAFF.

This clonotype was picked up a small number of times. V usage is TRBV7-3 and J usage is TRBJ2-2, with D hard to call. Germline loops: CDR1 SGHTA, CDR2 FQGTGA. This CDR3 has 14 residues. V lost 2 bases to trimming and J lost 6 bases, with 10 bases between them. The CDR3: CASSLWSEPGELFF. DNA for the CDR3: TGTGCCAGCAGCTTATGGAGCGAACCCGGGGAGCTGTTTTTT.

There are many counts of this clonotype. The rearrangement joins TRBV7-6 to TRBJ2-2, with a weak D call TRBD2 (5 bases). Trimming took 7 bases from V and 2 from J, leaving 14 bases between them. CDR1 and CDR2 from the germline V gene are SGHVS and FNYEAQ. CDR3 length equals 15 residues. This CDR3 reads CASTGLGVNTGELFF. The CDR3 DNA is TGTGCCAGCACTGGACTTGGAGTAAACACCGGGGAGCTGTTTTTT.

This clonotype was seen a few times. This chain connects TRBV15 to TRBJ2-1; a possible D gene is TRBD1 (5 bases). The CDR3 loop spans 11 amino acids. V was clipped by 7 bases and J by 9 bases, with 10 bases between them. Germline loops: CDR1 LNHNV, CDR2 YYDKDF (reference sequence). The CDR3: CATNGHLEQFF. Here the CDR3 DNA reads TGTGCCACCAACGGACATCTTGAGCAGTTCTTC.

This clonotype has just a few counts. V and J are TRBV12-3 or TRBV12-4 and TRBJ2-5; D is undetermined. The CDR3 has 16 residues. V shed 3 bases and J shed 4 bases, with 18 bases lying between them. This CDR3 reads CASSLAHRGPTETQYF. DNA for the CDR3: TGTGCCAGCAGTTTGGCCCACCGAGGACCCACAGAGACCCAGTACTTC.

The CDR3 reads CASSQGGVLRLSNEQFF. The DNA for the CDR3 is TGCGCCAGCAGCCAAGGAGGAGTACTCCGTCTCAGCAATGAGCAGTTCTTC. The gene calls are TRBV4-1 and TRBJ2-1, with no clear D. The V gene's germline CDR1 is MGHRA and CDR2 YSYEKL. CDR3 size: 17 residues. V was shortened by 1 base and J by 6 bases, with 19 bases between the two germline ends.

The chain recombines TRBV15 with TRBJ2-5, with TRBD1 identical over 9 bases. CDR3 length: 15 residues. Trimming at V came to 5 bases and at J to 6 bases, leaving 10 bases not matched to a gene. Germline V gene data show CDR1 as LNHNV and CDR2 as YYDKDF (reference sequence). The CDR3 region is CATSGKQGATKTQYF. The DNA for the CDR3 is TGTGCCACCAGCGGGAAACAGGGGGCGACGAAGACCCAGTACTTC.

V and J are TRBV29-1 and TRBJ1-1; D unresolved. Germline loops: CDR1 SQVTM, CDR2 ANQGSEA. CDR3 length equals 10 residues. Trimming pared 5 bases from V and 7 bases from J, leaving 8 bases between. The CDR3 nucleotides read TGCAGCGTTCAGGAGAGTGAAGCTTTCTTT. Translated: CSVQESEAFF.

This chain joins TRBV4-1 and TRBJ1-5; no reliable D call. The CDR3 length is 16 residues. Germline lookup yields CDR1 MGHRA and CDR2 YSYEKL. The V gene lost 1 base and the J gene lost 9 bases, with 19 bases spanning the gap. This CDR3 is CASSQALSVQNRPQHF. The CDR3 nucleotides are TGCGCCAGCAGCCAAGCTCTAAGCGTACAGAACCGGCCCCAGCATTTT.

J is TRBJ1-1 and V is TRBV5-1, with D unclear. This CDR3 is built from 12 residues. Germline assignment: CDR1 SGHRS and CDR2 YFSETQ. V shed 1 base and J shed 8 bases, with 9 bases lying between them. The CDR3 region has the DNA TGCGCCAGCAGCTTGCAAGAGGGAGAAGCTTTCTTT. It yields the protein CASSLQEGEAFF.

Ten or more counts support this clonotype. The rearrangement uses TRBV20-1 and TRBJ2-2; TRBD2 might be the D (6 bases). Trimming stripped 1 base from V and 4 bases from J, with 28 bases between. The CDR3 totals 20 residues. Germline V gene data show CDR1 as DFQATT and CDR2 as SNEGSKA (reference sequence). The CDR3, as DNA: TGCAGTGCTAGAGTACCACCGACGGGCCTAGCGTTCTCGGCCACCGGGGAGCTGTTTTTT. It encodes CSARVPPTGLAFSATGELFF.

This clonotype was seen a few times. The chain has TRBV10-3 and TRBJ2-7, with 10 positions matching TRBD1. Germline V lookup: CDR1 ENHRY, CDR2 SYGVKD. CDR3 size: 15 residues. V was clipped by 2 bases and J by 4 bases; unmatched bases: 5. CDR3 nucleotides: TGTGCCATCAGTGAGCCGGGACAGGGGAGGTACGAGCAGTACTTC. Encoded protein: CAISEPGQGRYEQYF.

The chain joins TRBV28 to TRBJ2-2; the D is unclear. The CDR3 extends over 13 amino acids. Germline loops: CDR1 MDHEN, CDR2 SYDVKM. The V end was cut by 6 bases, the J end by 6 bases, with 11 bases between. The CDR3 here is CASRIDVSGELFF. CDR3 nucleotides: TGTGCCAGCAGGATCGATGTGTCCGGGGAGCTGTTTTTT.

A few counts support this clonotype. V usage is TRBV27 and J usage is TRBJ1-5, with D uncertain. Trimming took off 3 bases at V and 4 bases at J, with 16 bases between the two ends. The CDR3 extends over 16 amino acids. The germline V gene encodes CDR1 MNHEY and CDR2 SMNVEV (reference sequence). For the CDR3, the DNA is TGTGCCAGCAGTTTGAGCGCGGGATTTGGTAATCAGCCCCAGCATTTT. The encoded protein is CASSLSAGFGNQPQHF.

V gene TRBV27 combines with J gene TRBJ2-7, with a weak D call TRBD1 (6 bases). This CDR3 region has 14 residues. Germline V gives CDR1 MNHEY, CDR2 SMNVEV (reference sequence). V was clipped by 3 bases and J by 5 bases, with 14 bases between them. The CDR3 here is CASSFGQGNNEQYF. Written as DNA, the CDR3 is TGTGCCAGCAGTTTCGGGCAGGGGAACAACGAGCAGTACTTC.

This chain connects TRBV7-8 to TRBJ2-7; 8 bases are shared with TRBD2. Germline-derived CDR1 and CDR2 are SGHVS and FQNEAQ. The CDR3 runs 16 residues. V lost 1 base, J lost 2 bases, and 7 bases stayed unmatched. The CDR3 DNA follows: TGTGCCAGCAGCTTAGGCCAAGCGGGAGCCACCTACGAGCAGTACTTC. Its protein product is CASSLGQAGATYEQYF.